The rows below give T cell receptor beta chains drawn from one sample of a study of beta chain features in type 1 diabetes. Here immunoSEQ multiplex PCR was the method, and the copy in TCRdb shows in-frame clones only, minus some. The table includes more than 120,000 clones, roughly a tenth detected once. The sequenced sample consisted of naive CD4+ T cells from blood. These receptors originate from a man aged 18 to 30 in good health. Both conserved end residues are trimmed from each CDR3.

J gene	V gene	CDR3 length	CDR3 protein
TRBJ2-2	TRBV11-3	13	ASSSGTAGTGELF
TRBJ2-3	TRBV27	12	ASSLRDSTDTQY
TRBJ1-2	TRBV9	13	ASSSTGPRGYGYT
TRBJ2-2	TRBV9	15	ASSVGASGGRSGELF
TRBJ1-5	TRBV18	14	ASSPGVLGLNQPQH
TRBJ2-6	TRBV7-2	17	ASSLFHGQGASGANVLT
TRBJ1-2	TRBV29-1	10	SVDQGGSGYT
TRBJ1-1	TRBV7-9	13	ASSPPGQGGTEAF
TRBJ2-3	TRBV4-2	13	ASSQDERRGDTQY
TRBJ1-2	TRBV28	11	ASSTGTNYGYT